These T cell receptor beta chains were read from a single sample in a study of control samples from healthy donors and cancer patients. TCRdb keeps only in-frame clones here, not all; method: immunoSEQ multiplex PCR. This table has about 150,000 clones, approximately 93% appearing once. The sequenced sample was blood. The origin of the receptors is a man in his late teens or twenties in good health. The CDR3 runs from the conserved cysteine through the conserved F or W. D genes are given only for firm matches. Only some rows state a clone size, as once, few, many or a class for expanded clones.

size	V	D	J	length	DNA	CDR3
-	TRBV12-3/TRBV12-4	-	TRBJ1-1	13	TGTGCCAGCAGTCTACGCGCGAACACTGAAGCTTTCTTT	CASSLRANTEAFF
-	TRBV27	-	TRBJ2-5	13	TGTGCCAGCACGAACCCTGGGCTTGAGACCCAGTACTTC	CASTNPGLETQYF
few	TRBV6-1	TRBD1	TRBJ1-5	18	TGTGCCAGCAGTGAAACGACAGGGGACCTTTATAGCAATCAGCCCCAGCATTTT	CASSETTGDLYSNQPQHF
-	TRBV9	-	TRBJ2-6	18	TGTGCCAGCAGCCCCTCAGGGGGGGTTAGCTCTGGGGCCAACGTCCTGACTTTC	CASSPSGGVSSGANVLTF
-	TRBV30	-	TRBJ1-4	12	TGTGCCTGGAGTATTGGGTACGAAAAACTGTTTTTT	CAWSIGYEKLFF
-	TRBV25-1	-	TRBJ2-5	16	TGTGCCAGCAGTGATCTAACAGACAGGATCCAAGAGACCCAGTACTTC	CASSDLTDRIQETQYF
-	TRBV12-3/TRBV12-4	-	TRBJ1-2	13	TGTGCCAGCAGGAATACAGGGCTCTATGGCTACACCTTC	CASRNTGLYGYTF
many	TRBV5-4	-	TRBJ2-1	15	TGTGCCAGCAGCTTGGGGGGGAGCTCCTACAATGAGCAGTTCTTC	CASSLGGSSYNEQFF
-	TRBV7-2	TRBD1	TRBJ1-1	14	TGTGCCAGCCTACAGGGGGCGGATAACACTGAAGCTTTCTTT	CASLQGADNTEAFF
-	TRBV5-1	TRBD1	TRBJ1-4	18	TGCGCCAGCAGCTTTCTGGGACAGGGAAAACAGGGTAATGAAAAACTGTTTTTT	CASSFLGQGKQGNEKLFF
-	TRBV7-8	TRBD2	TRBJ2-1	14	TGTGCCAGCAGCATTGGACTAGCGGTCAATGAGCAGTTCTTC	CASSIGLAVNEQFF
-	TRBV5-1	-	TRBJ2-5	14	TGCGCCAGCAGACTAACAGGGTACCAAGAGACCCAGTACTTC	CASRLTGYQETQYF
few	TRBV30	-	TRBJ1-6	17	TGTGCCTGGAGTGATTCCCCGGGCCCAGGGACCAATTCACCCCTCCACTTT	CAWSDSPGPGTNSPLHF
-	TRBV2	-	TRBJ2-2	13	TGTGCCAGCAGGAGGTCGAACACCGGGGAGCTGTTTTTT	CASRRSNTGELFF
once	TRBV30	TRBD1	TRBJ1-1	13	TGTGCCTGGGGGGACAGGGGGAACACTGAAGCTTTCTTT	CAWGDRGNTEAFF
-	TRBV4-2	-	TRBJ1-5	13	TGTGCCAGCAGCCAATCCCGGGAGGGGCCCCAGCATTTT	CASSQSREGPQHF
-	TRBV28	TRBD1	TRBJ2-3	15	TGTGCCAGCAGTCCCGTCGGCTACAGGGGAGATACGCAGTATTTT	CASSPVGYRGDTQYF
-	TRBV10-3	TRBD2	TRBJ2-1	18	TGTGCCATCTCCAAGGGGCTAGCGGGGTCCCCATCCTACAATGAGCAGTTCTTC	CAISKGLAGSPSYNEQFF
-	TRBV28	-	TRBJ2-6	17	TGTGCCAGCATTTCGTTTCGACAGGCTACTGGGGCCAACGTCCTGACTTTC	CASISFRQATGANVLTF
-	TRBV19	-	TRBJ2-5	14	TGTGCCAGTAGTACCCACGAGAAAAAAGAGACCCAGTACTTC	CASSTHEKKETQYF
-	TRBV19	-	TRBJ1-5	16	TGTGCCAGTAGTTCACAGGACTTCCTAGGCAATCAGCCCCAGCATTTT	CASSSQDFLGNQPQHF
-	TRBV29-1	-	TRBJ2-3	14	TGCAGCGTTGCTCGGGGGCAACGCACAGATACGCAGTATTTT	CSVARGQRTDTQYF
-	TRBV5-1	-	TRBJ2-2	15	TGCGCCAGCAGCTTGGGGAGGATCCCCACCGGGGAGCTGTTTTTT	CASSLGRIPTGELFF
-	TRBV2	-	TRBJ1-2	14	TGTGCCAGCAATCCATCTGGGGGAAACGGCGGCTACACCTTC	CASNPSGGNGGYTF
-	TRBV24-1	-	TRBJ1-5	16	TGTGCCACCAGTGAAGCTGCGACAGAGGCCAATCAGCCCCAGCATTTT	CATSEAATEANQPQHF
-	TRBV2	-	TRBJ2-7	17	TGTGCCAGCAGTAACTGGGGGCTGGAGCCGTTTTCCTACGAGCAGTACTTC	CASSNWGLEPFSYEQYF
once	TRBV6-2/TRBV6-3	-	TRBJ2-7	16	TGTGCCAGCAGTTACCCTCCCGGGACCGATCGCTACGAGCAGTACTTC	CASSYPPGTDRYEQYF
-	TRBV2	TRBD1	TRBJ2-1	16	TGTGCCAGCAGGGTCGGGACAGGGTTTAACTACAATGAGCAGTTCTTC	CASRVGTGFNYNEQFF
-	TRBV3-1/TRBV3-2	-	TRBJ2-5	12	TGTGCCAGCAGCCAGGTCGGGGAGACCCAGTACTTC	CASSQVGETQYF
-	TRBV27	-	TRBJ1-6	13	TGTGCCAGCAGTTCCCTGGCCAATTCACCCCTCCACTTT	CASSSLANSPLHF
-	TRBV18	TRBD1	TRBJ1-4	16	TGTGCCAGCTCACTACTCCCGGGACAGGGAGATGAAAAACTGTTTTTT	CASSLLPGQGDEKLFF
-	TRBV19	-	TRBJ1-1	15	TGTGCCAGTACTCTCCGGGACCGACTCAACACTGAAGCTTTCTTT	CASTLRDRLNTEAFF
-	TRBV27	-	TRBJ1-3	14	TGTGCCAGCAGTCACGGAGGGACTGGAAACACCATATATTTT	CASSHGGTGNTIYF
few	TRBV3-1/TRBV3-2	-	TRBJ1-6	16	TGTGCCAGCAGCCAAGCCATGCCGGGGGAGGGTTCACCCCTCCACTTT	CASSQAMPGEGSPLHF
-	TRBV5-8	-	TRBJ2-5	12	TGTGCGGGGGGCCATACCTTCGAGGCCCAGTACTTC	CAGGHTFEAQYF
-	TRBV27	TRBD1	TRBJ2-7	13	TGTGCCAGCAGTTGGGGACAGTCCTACGAGCAGTACTTC	CASSWGQSYEQYF
few	TRBV9	TRBD2	TRBJ2-1	14	TGTGCCAGCAGCGTTAGCGGGATGCCCAATGAGCAGTTCTTC	CASSVSGMPNEQFF
-	TRBV28	-	TRBJ2-7	14	TGTGCCAGCAGTTTATTGGGCGGGGCCTACGAGCAGTACTTC	CASSLLGGAYEQYF
-	TRBV9	TRBD1	TRBJ1-2	13	TGTGCCAGCAGCGTCGGGACAGACTATGGCTACACCTTC	CASSVGTDYGYTF
-	TRBV6-6	-	TRBJ1-5	15	TGTGCCAGCAGTACAGGTACGAGCTGGGATCAGCCCCAGCATTTT	CASSTGTSWDQPQHF
-	TRBV6-5	-	TRBJ2-7	12	TGTGCCAGCAGCGCCGAGGTCTACGAGCAGTACTTC	CASSAEVYEQYF
-	TRBV10-2	TRBD2	TRBJ2-1	15	TGCGCCAGCAGTGAGTGGGGACTAGCGGGGAATGAGCAGTTCTTC	CASSEWGLAGNEQFF
-	TRBV10-3	-	TRBJ1-5	16	TGTGCCATCAGTGCGTTGGGGAATAGCTCCTTACAGCCCCAGCATTTT	CAISALGNSSLQPQHF
-	TRBV13	TRBD1	TRBJ2-3	16	TGTGCCAGCAGTCAGACTCAGGGGGTGAGGACAGATACGCAGTATTTT	CASSQTQGVRTDTQYF
-	TRBV2	-	TRBJ1-4	15	TGTGCCAGCAGTGAATCTTGGTCAGCCGCTGAAAAACTGTTTTTT	CASSESWSAAEKLFF
-	TRBV4-2	-	TRBJ1-1	17	TGTGCCAGCAGCCTACTTGTCGGGGGCTCTATGAACACTGAAGCTTTCTTT	CASSLLVGGSMNTEAFF
once	TRBV28	-	TRBJ1-4	14	TGTGCCAGCAGTACCACCGGGACGGTTGAAAAACTGTTTTTT	CASSTTGTVEKLFF
-	TRBV9	TRBD1	TRBJ1-3	15	TGTGCCAGCAGCCAGCAGGGGGCGCCGGGAAACACCATATATTTT	CASSQQGAPGNTIYF
-	TRBV4-1	-	TRBJ2-1	16	TGCGCCAGCAGCCAAGAACCCAGCGTTCGGTACAATGAGCAGTTCTTC	CASSQEPSVRYNEQFF
-	TRBV28	TRBD1	TRBJ2-7	15	TGTGCCAGCAGAAATTGGACAGGGCCGGACTCCGAGCAGTACTTC	CASRNWTGPDSEQYF
-	TRBV5-4	-	TRBJ1-6	13	TGTGCCAGCAGCTGGGACCAGAATTCACCCCTCCACTTT	CASSWDQNSPLHF
-	TRBV13	-	TRBJ2-5	13	TGTGCCAGCAGCTTTGGGGGAAAAGAGACCCAGTACTTC	CASSFGGKETQYF
-	TRBV15	TRBD2	TRBJ2-3	18	TGTGCCACCAGCAGAGGAGGAAGAATAGCGGGGAACACAGATACGCAGTATTTT	CATSRGGRIAGNTDTQYF
-	TRBV9	TRBD1	TRBJ2-7	13	TGTGCCAGCAGCGGGGACAGGCGTTACGAGCAGTACTTC	CASSGDRRYEQYF